The 22 T cell receptor beta chains below all came from one sample that was sequenced in a study of T cell changes during pregnancy in multiple sclerosis (dated by TCRdb to between 2018 and 2020). Libraries were made using the immunoSEQ multiplex PCR assay. Sourced from immuneACCESS, this table was stored by TCRdb with only in-frame sequences that have V and J called. A share of the clones is absent; for the studies checked, an unresolved V gene accounts for under half, and the remainder has no known explanation. For this sample the table gives tens of thousands of clones, of which 90% were detected only once. The ten largest clones capture 8% to 9.5% of the sample. The starting material was peripheral blood, obtained after pregnancy. The receptors shown here come from a female donor in good health, enrolled as a control in a pregnancy study.

The V and J genes are TRBV18 and TRBJ1-1; D unclear. The CDR3 totals 13 residues. Trimming left V 0 bases short and J 1 base short, with 3 bases between. Germline V gene sequence: CDR1 KGHSH, CDR2 LQKENI. The CDR3 sequence is CASSPPSNTEAFF. The CDR3 nucleotides read TGTGCCAGCTCACCACCCTCGAACACTGAAGCTTTCTTT.

The J gene is TRBJ2-3, the V gene TRBV6-6; no clear D. Trimming cost V 7 bases and J 4 bases, with 21 bases left between them. From germline, CDR1 is MNHNY and CDR2 SVGAGI (reference sequence). The CDR3 contains 16 residues. CDR3 in DNA: TGTGCCAGCACCGACCCTCGCGGCAGAGCAGCAGATACGCAGTATTTT. Protein: CASTDPRGRAADTQYF.

The V gene is TRBV4-3, the J gene TRBJ2-3; D perhaps matches TRBD2 (5 bases). This CDR3 has 14 residues. Trimming took off 3 bases at V and 7 bases at J, with 14 bases between the two ends. Germline CDR1 and CDR2: LGHNA and YSLEER. The CDR3 region is CASSHGVPLNTQYF. The CDR3 DNA is TGCGCCAGCAGCCACGGGGTACCCCTGAATACGCAGTATTTT.

Only one count was recorded for this clone. V is TRBV6-5 and J is TRBJ2-1; D is uncertain. V was trimmed by 7 bases and J by 1 base, leaving 8 bases between them. Looked up from germline, CDR1 is MNHEY and CDR2 is SVGAGI. This CDR3 is built from 13 residues. The CDR3 bases are TGTGCCAGCATCCGGAGATCCTACAATGAGCAGTTCTTC. It specifies CASIRRSYNEQFF.

The J gene is TRBJ2-7, the V gene TRBV11-2; TRBD1 matches at 9 bases. J lost 5 bases, V lost 5 bases, and 4 bases had no gene match. The germline V gene encodes CDR1 SGHAT and CDR2 FQNNGV. The CDR3 contains 13 residues. In DNA form, the CDR3 reads TGTGCCAGCAGCCGCGGGACAGGGAACGAGCAGTACTTC. As protein: CASSRGTGNEQYF.

This clone has only one observation. CDR3 region: CASSLSGRNEQFF. The CDR3 bases are TGTGCCAGCAGCTTATCAGGGAGGAATGAGCAGTTCTTC. The chain has TRBV7-9 and TRBJ2-1; a weak D match, TRBD2 (6 bases). Per the germline V gene, CDR1 is SEHNR and CDR2 is FQNEAQ (reference sequence). Trimming left V 2 bases short and J 7 bases short, with 9 bases between. The CDR3 has 13 residues.

The chain is built from TRBV7-6 and TRBJ2-5; 11 bases line up with TRBD1. The junction had 4 bases not matched to a gene; V was cut back by 5 bases and J by 5 bases. The germline V gene has CDR1 SGHVS and CDR2 FNYEAQ. The CDR3 is 14 residues long. Here the CDR3 reads CASSKDRGPETQYF. DNA for the CDR3: TGTGCCAGCAGCAAGGACAGGGGGCCGGAGACCCAGTACTTC.

V gene TRBV25-1 combines with J gene TRBJ1-4; the D is unclear. This CDR3 is 15 amino acids long. V shed 0 bases and J shed 8 bases, with 13 bases lying between them. Germline V lookup: CDR1 MGHDK, CDR2 SYGVNS. CDR3 protein: CASSEYGVRVEKLFF. In DNA form, the CDR3 reads TGTGCCAGCAGTGAATATGGAGTCAGAGTCGAAAAACTGTTTTTT.

The genes are TRBV6-1 and TRBJ1-1; D is uncertain. Germline V gene sequence: CDR1 MNHNS, CDR2 SASEGT. This CDR3 spans 13 amino acids. The germline V and J ends were trimmed by 0 bases and 1 base, with 3 bases remaining between them. The CDR3, as DNA: TGTGCCAGCAGTGAAGCGCGGAACACTGAAGCTTTCTTT. Translated, it gives CASSEARNTEAFF.

The chain combines TRBV9 with TRBJ1-1; no clear D. The germline V and J ends were trimmed by 2 bases and 0 bases, with 11 bases remaining between them. The length of the CDR3 is 15 residues. Germline lookup yields CDR1 SGDLS and CDR2 YYNGEE. The CDR3 bases are TGTGCCAGCAGCGTTAGCAGCATCATGAACACTGAAGCTTTCTTT. This gives the protein CASSVSSIMNTEAFF.

This chain connects TRBV9 to TRBJ1-1; TRBD1 is a possible D gene (5 bases). The V gene's germline CDR1 is SGDLS and CDR2 YYNGEE. Between the trimmed V and J ends, which lost 0 bases and 6 bases, there was a span of 6 bases. The CDR3 contains 12 residues. The chain's CDR3 is CASSVARAEAFF. The CDR3 nucleotides read TGTGCCAGCAGCGTAGCCAGGGCTGAAGCTTTCTTT.

The genes are TRBV28 and TRBJ1-3; TRBD1 is a possible D gene (5 bases). Per the germline V gene, CDR1 is MDHEN and CDR2 is SYDVKM. CDR3 size: 14 residues. Trimming pared 8 bases from V and 2 bases from J, leaving 13 bases between. The CDR3 DNA reads as TGTGCCAGCGCCGGGGGGGGGACTGGAAACACCATATATTTT. Amino acid sequence: CASAGGGTGNTIYF.

The chain employs TRBV18 and TRBJ2-2, with TRBD2 identical over 9 bases. The trim removed 3 bases at V and 7 bases at J, leaving 15 bases unmatched. CDR3 length equals 18 residues. Germline lookup yields CDR1 KGHSH and CDR2 LQKENI. CDR3 nucleotides: TGTGCCAGCTCACCCTTGGGGGCTAGCGGGGTCAGCGTCGGGGAGCTGTTTTTT. Protein sequence: CASSPLGASGVSVGELFF.

The chain recombines TRBV5-1 with TRBJ2-5; possibly TRBD1 for D (6 bases). V lost 2 bases and J 7 bases, leaving 12 bases between the germline ends. The CDR3 sequence is 13 residues long. Germline V gene data show CDR1 as SGHRS and CDR2 as YFSETQ. CDR3 loop: CASSLETGGTQYF. The CDR3 DNA is TGCGCCAGCAGCTTAGAGACAGGTGGGACCCAGTACTTC.

This clone was counted only a few times. The chain carries TRBV27 and TRBJ1-5; D is undetermined. Germline assignment: CDR1 MNHEY and CDR2 SMNVEV (reference sequence). CDR3 size: 16 residues. V lost 5 bases and J 0 bases, leaving 14 bases between the germline ends. In DNA, the CDR3 is TGTGCCAGCAGTCCCAAAGACACCAATAGCAATCAGCCCCAGCATTTT. The encoded protein is CASSPKDTNSNQPQHF.

This clone was seen only once. The DNA of the CDR3 is TGCGCCAGCAGCCAAGATGCATTAGCGGGGGGCATCCAAGAGACCCAGTACTTC. Residues: CASSQDALAGGIQETQYF. The rearrangement uses TRBV4-1 and TRBJ2-5, with 10 bases lining up with TRBD2. The CDR3 loop spans 18 amino acids. The V gene end was trimmed by 0 bases and the J gene end by 1 base; junction bases not matched to a gene: 8. CDR1 is MGHRA, CDR2 YSYEKL, per germline.

The V and J genes are TRBV5-6 and TRBJ1-6; D perhaps matches TRBD1 (6 bases). Deletions cut 4 bases from V and 5 bases from J, with 13 bases between. Germline V gene sequence: CDR1 SGHDT, CDR2 YYEEEE. This CDR3 is 15 amino acids long. CDR3 residues: CASSLQGRDNSPLHF. The CDR3 DNA follows: TGTGCCAGCAGCCTACAGGGTCGGGATAATTCACCCCTCCACTTT.

The rearrangement links TRBV29-1 to TRBJ2-7, with TRBD1 identical over 9 bases. The CDR3 extends over 14 amino acids. The germline V gene encodes CDR1 SQVTM and CDR2 ANQGSEA. V was pared by 6 bases and J by 3 bases, with 9 bases of the junction left unmatched. CDR3 bases: TGCAGCGTGGCCGGACAGGGGCGAAACTACGAGCAGTACTTC. It codes for CSVAGQGRNYEQYF.

DNA for the CDR3: TGTGCCAGCAGCTTATCAGGGGGCGACCGAGAGACCCAGTACTTC. Its protein product is CASSLSGGDRETQYF. V usage is TRBV7-9 and J usage is TRBJ2-5; TRBD1 agrees at 8 bases. The CDR3 spans 15 residues. In germline, CDR1 is SEHNR, CDR2 FQNEAQ (reference sequence). Trimming took 2 bases from V and 4 from J; bases not matched to a gene: 6.

The chain couples TRBV18 to TRBJ2-1, with a possible D match to TRBD2 (5 bases). The CDR3 extends over 15 amino acids. Germline values: CDR1 KGHSH, CDR2 LQKENI. V lost 2 bases and J 6 bases, leaving 14 bases between the germline ends. CDR3 residues: CASSPRSGEGNEQFF. In DNA, the CDR3 is TGTGCCAGCTCACCAAGGTCCGGAGAGGGCAATGAGCAGTTCTTC.

V gene TRBV27 combines with J gene TRBJ2-1; 16 nucleotides agree with TRBD2. V gave up 3 bases and J gave up 8 bases; unmatched junction bases: 10. The CDR3 has 18 residues. In germline, CDR1 is MNHEY, CDR2 SMNVEV (reference sequence). The CDR3 nucleotides are TGTGCCAGCAGTTTTATAGGGACTAGCGGGGGGGCAGTCCATGAGCAGTTCTTC. It translates to CASSFIGTSGGAVHEQFF.

The V gene is TRBV5-1, the J gene TRBJ2-3, with 13 bases identical to TRBD2. The CDR3 length is 18 residues. From germline, CDR1 is SGHRS and CDR2 YFSETQ. Trimming at V came to 1 base and at J to 1 base, leaving 6 bases not matched to a gene. The DNA for the CDR3 is TGCGCCAGCAGCTTGACCCCAGGGACTAGCGGGGGCACAGATACGCAGTATTTT. This encodes CASSLTPGTSGGTDTQYF.